This is a list of T cell receptor beta chains from one sample in a study of post-analysis software for immune sequencing data. MiXCR was run by TCRdb on the PCR reads, yielding one entry per CDR3 protein. The repertoire consists of about 770,000 distinct CDR3 sequences, with about half occurring once and the leading ten covering approximately 4.4%. The sequenced sample was blood. These receptors originate from a girl between 10 and 17 years old with multiple sclerosis. CDR3s include the opening cysteine and the closing phenylalanine or tryptophan. D genes are given only for firm matches. Where a row states a size, it is once, few, many or the class of an expanded clone; other rows omit it.

D gene | clone size | J gene | V gene | CDR3 protein | CDR3 DNA
NA | NA | TRBJ2-5 | TRBV7-8 | CASSSRERTGGETQYF | TGTGCCAGCAGCTCAAGGGAGCGGACCGGGGGAGAGACCCAGTACTTC
NA | few | TRBJ2-7 | TRBV19 | CASSIGTRVYEQYF | TGTGCCAGTAGTATTGGGACAAGAGTCTACGAGCAGTACTTC
NA | NA | TRBJ2-7 | TRBV4-3 | CASSQSLQGYEQYF | TGCGCCAGCAGCCAGTCACTCCAGGGGTACGAGCAGTACTTC
NA | once | TRBJ2-1 | TRBV12-3/TRBV12-4 | CASSSLASNYNEQFF | TGTGCCAGCAGTTCCCTGGCTAGCAATTACAATGAGCAGTTCTTC
NA | NA | TRBJ2-1 | TRBV5-6 | CASSLELRGGNEQFF | TGTGCCAGCAGCTTGGAACTCAGGGGGGGCAATGAGCAGTTCTTC
TRBD2 | NA | TRBJ2-3 | TRBV13 | CASSLRTSGSGDTQYF | TGTGCCAGCAGCCTTCGGACTAGCGGGAGTGGTGATACGCAGTATTTT
NA | NA | TRBJ1-5 | TRBV10-2 | CASSDFDSAPYHVSNQPQHF | TGCGCCAGCAGTGATTTCGATTCGGCACCGTACCATGTTAGCAATCAGCCCCAGCATTTT
NA | few | TRBJ1-5 | TRBV20-1 | CSASNGHSNQPQHF | TGCAGTGCTAGTAACGGTCACAGCAATCAGCCCCAGCATTTT
TRBD1 | few | TRBJ1-2 | TRBV3-1 | CASSQAGTGVGYTF | TGTGCCAGCAGCCAAGCAGGGACAGGAGTTGGCTACACCTTC
TRBD2 | few | TRBJ2-1 | TRBV5-5 | CASSPREGGYNEQFF | TGTGCCAGCAGCCCGAGGGAGGGCGGCTACAATGAGCAGTTCTTC
NA | NA | TRBJ2-3 | TRBV7-2 | CASSLSAHYTDTQYF | TGTGCCAGCAGCTTATCAGCTCACTACACAGATACGCAGTATTTT
TRBD2 | NA | TRBJ2-3 | TRBV10-2 | CASIAGTSGRMWYF | TGCGCCAGCATTGCCGGGACTAGCGGGAGAATGTGGTATTTT
TRBD2 | NA | TRBJ2-5 | TRBV3-1 | CASSHRTSGAKEQYF | TGTGCCAGCAGCCACCGGACTAGCGGGGCTAAGGAGCAGTACTTC
NA | NA | TRBJ2-1 | TRBV5-1 | CASSTNPTSHEQFF | TGCGCCAGCAGCACTAACCCCACTAGTCATGAGCAGTTCTTC
NA | NA | TRBJ1-2 | TRBV6-6 | CASTARDLHVQVYGYTF | TGTGCCAGCACTGCCCGGGATCTCCACGTGCAAGTCTATGGCTACACCTTC
NA | NA | TRBJ2-3 | TRBV14 | CASSQDVDKPIDTQYF | TGTGCCAGCAGCCAAGATGTAGACAAACCCATAGATACGCAGTATTTT
TRBD1 | NA | TRBJ2-5 | TRBV11-2 | CASSLVTGMMETQYF | TGTGCCAGCAGCTTAGTGACAGGGATGATGGAGACCCAGTACTTC
TRBD1 | NA | TRBJ1-2 | TRBV24-1 | CATSDDQGASGYTF | TGTGCCACCAGTGATGATCAGGGGGCCTCTGGCTACACCTTC
TRBD2 | NA | TRBJ2-3 | TRBV29-1 | CSVEASGGITDTQYF | TGCAGCGTTGAAGCTAGCGGGGGGATCACAGATACGCAGTATTTT
TRBD1 | NA | TRBJ1-2 | TRBV6-1 | CASIKGGVEGYTF | TGTGCCAGCATCAAAGGGGGCGTAGAGGGCTACACCTTC
NA | NA | TRBJ2-5 | TRBV27 | CASSPPLSYNEQYF | TGTGCCAGCAGTCCGCCACTCTCCTACAATGAGCAGTACTTC
NA | few | TRBJ2-7 | TRBV4-3 | CASSQVGGSSEQYF | TGCGCCAGCAGCCAAGTCGGGGGAAGTTCCGAGCAGTACTTC
TRBD2 | few | TRBJ2-1 | TRBV10-3 | CATSLVNAGTTSYNEQFF | TGTGCCACCAGCCTAGTAAACGCCGGGACTACCTCCTACAATGAGCAGTTCTTC
TRBD1 | NA | TRBJ2-5 | TRBV10-3 | CATTTGGQETQYF | TGTGCCACGACGACAGGGGGCCAAGAGACCCAGTACTTC
NA | few | TRBJ2-3 | TRBV20-1 | CSAPLQLVHTQYF | TGCAGTGCCCCTTTACAGCTAGTTCATACGCAGTATTTT
NA | NA | TRBJ2-1 | TRBV12-3/TRBV12-4 | CATLQGRLGEQFF | TGTGCCACGCTCCAGGGCCGGTTGGGTGAGCAGTTCTTC
TRBD2 | once | TRBJ2-1 | TRBV4-3 | CASSQEGLAEEQFF | TGCGCCAGCAGCCAAGAAGGACTAGCGGAAGAGCAGTTCTTC
NA | few | TRBJ1-5 | TRBV5-1 | CASKARNQPQHF | TGCGCCAGCAAGGCCCGCAATCAGCCCCAGCATTTT